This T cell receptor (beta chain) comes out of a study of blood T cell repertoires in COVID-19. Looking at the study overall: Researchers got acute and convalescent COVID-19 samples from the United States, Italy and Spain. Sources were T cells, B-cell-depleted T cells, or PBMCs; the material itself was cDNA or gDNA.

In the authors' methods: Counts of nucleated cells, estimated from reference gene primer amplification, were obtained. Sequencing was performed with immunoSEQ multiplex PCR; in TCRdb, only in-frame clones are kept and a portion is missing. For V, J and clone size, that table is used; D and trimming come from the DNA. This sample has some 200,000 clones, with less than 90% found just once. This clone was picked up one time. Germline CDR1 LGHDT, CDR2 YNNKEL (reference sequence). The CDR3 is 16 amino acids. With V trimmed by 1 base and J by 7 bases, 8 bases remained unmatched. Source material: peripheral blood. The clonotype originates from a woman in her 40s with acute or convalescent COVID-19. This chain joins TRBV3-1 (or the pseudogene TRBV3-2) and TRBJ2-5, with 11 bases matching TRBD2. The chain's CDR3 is CASSQVVSGGAATQYF. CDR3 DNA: TGTGCCAGCAGCCAAGTCGTTAGCGGGGGGGCCGCGACCCAGTACTTC.